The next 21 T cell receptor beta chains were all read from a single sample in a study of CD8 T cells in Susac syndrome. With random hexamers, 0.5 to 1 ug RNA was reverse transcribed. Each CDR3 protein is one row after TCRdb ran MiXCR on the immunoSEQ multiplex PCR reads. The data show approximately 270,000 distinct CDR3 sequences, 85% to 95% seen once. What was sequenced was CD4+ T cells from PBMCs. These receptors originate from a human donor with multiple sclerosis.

CDR3 region: CASSGQGLGYTF. The CDR3 coding sequence is TGTGCCAGCAGCGGACAGGGACTTGGCTACACCTTC. The chain couples TRBV6-2 or TRBV6-3 to TRBJ1-2, with 8 positions matching TRBD1. The CDR3 spans 12 residues. Per the germline V gene, CDR1 is MNHEY and CDR2 is SVGEGT. The V and J ends lost 6 bases and 7 bases, in that order; junction bases with no gene match: 4.

DNA for the CDR3: TGTGCCAGCACCGCGGGGGGGATCTCTGGGGCCAACGTCCTGACTTTC. This encodes CASTAGGISGANVLTF. This chain uses TRBV9 with TRBJ2-6; 9 bases fit TRBD2. Germline V gene lookup returns CDR1 SGDLS and CDR2 YYNGEE. The length of the CDR3 is 16 residues. V shed 6 bases and J 0 bases; nucleotides not matched to a gene: 4. The full variable domain, with the rest looked up from reference TRBV9 and TRBJ2-6, is DSGVTQTPKHLITATGQRVTLRCSPRSGDLSVYWYQQSLDQGLQFLIQYYNGEERAKGNILERFSAQQFPDLHSELNLSSLELGDSALYFCASTAGGISGANVLTFGAGSRLTVL.

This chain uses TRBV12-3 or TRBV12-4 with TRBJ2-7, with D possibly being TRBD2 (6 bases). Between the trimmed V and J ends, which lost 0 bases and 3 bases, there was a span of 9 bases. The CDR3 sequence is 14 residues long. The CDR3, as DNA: TGTGCCAGCAGTTTAGCTATGGGGGGCTACGAGCAGTACTTC. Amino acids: CASSLAMGGYEQYF.

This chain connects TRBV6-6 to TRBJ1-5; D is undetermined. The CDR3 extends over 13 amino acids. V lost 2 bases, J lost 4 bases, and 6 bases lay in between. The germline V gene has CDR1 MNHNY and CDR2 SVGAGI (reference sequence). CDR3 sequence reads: CASSYGENQPQHF. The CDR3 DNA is TGTGCCAGCAGTTACGGAGAAAATCAGCCCCAGCATTTT.

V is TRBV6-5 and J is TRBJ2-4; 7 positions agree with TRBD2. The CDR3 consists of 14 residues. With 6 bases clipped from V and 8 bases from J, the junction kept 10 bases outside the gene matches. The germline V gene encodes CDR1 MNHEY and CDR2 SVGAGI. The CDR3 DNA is TGTGCCAGCAGCAACGGGGAGGGATGGCACATTCAGTACTTC. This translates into CASSNGEGWHIQYF.

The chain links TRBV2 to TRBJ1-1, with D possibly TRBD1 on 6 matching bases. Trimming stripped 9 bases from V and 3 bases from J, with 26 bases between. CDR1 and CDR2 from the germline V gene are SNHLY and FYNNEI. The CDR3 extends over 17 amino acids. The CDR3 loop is CASYVEGTGIGDTEAFF. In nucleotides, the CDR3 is TGTGCCAGTTACGTAGAAGGAACAGGGATCGGGGACACTGAAGCTTTCTTT.

The CDR3 here is CASTNRISGRYNEQFF. The CDR3 DNA follows: TGTGCCAGCACCAATAGGATTAGCGGGAGGTACAATGAGCAGTTCTTC. This chain joins TRBV7-2 and TRBJ2-1; the match to TRBD2 covers 10 bases. The CDR3 covers 16 residues. The junction had 10 bases not matched to a gene; V was cut back by 7 bases and J by 4 bases. Germline assignment: CDR1 SGHTA and CDR2 FQGNSA.

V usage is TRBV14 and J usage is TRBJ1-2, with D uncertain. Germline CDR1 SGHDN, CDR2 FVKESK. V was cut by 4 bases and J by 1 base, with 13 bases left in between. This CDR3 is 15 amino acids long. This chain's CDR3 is CASSRTGLDNYGYTF. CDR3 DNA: TGTGCCAGCAGCCGGACGGGCCTAGATAACTATGGCTACACCTTC.

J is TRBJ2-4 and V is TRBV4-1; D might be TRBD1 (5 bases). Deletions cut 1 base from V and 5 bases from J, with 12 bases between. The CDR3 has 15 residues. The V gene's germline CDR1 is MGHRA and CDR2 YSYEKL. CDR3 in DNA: TGCGCCAGCAGCCAAGGGGATGGACACCAAAACATTCAGTACTTC. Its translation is CASSQGDGHQNIQYF.

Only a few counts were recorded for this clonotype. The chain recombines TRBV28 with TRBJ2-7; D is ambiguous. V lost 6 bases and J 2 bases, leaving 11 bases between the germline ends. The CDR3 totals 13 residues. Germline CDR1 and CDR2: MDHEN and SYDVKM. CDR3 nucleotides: TGTGCCAGCAGCAAGCTTAGGGCCTACGAGCAGTACTTC. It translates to CASSKLRAYEQYF.

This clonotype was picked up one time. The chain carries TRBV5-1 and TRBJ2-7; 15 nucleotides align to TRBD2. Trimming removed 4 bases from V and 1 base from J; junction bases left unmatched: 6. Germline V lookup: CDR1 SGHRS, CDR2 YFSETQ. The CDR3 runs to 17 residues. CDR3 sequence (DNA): TGCGCCAGCAGCCCTGGACTAGCGGGAGGGCATTCCTACGAGCAGTACGTC. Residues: CASSPGLAGGHSYEQYV.

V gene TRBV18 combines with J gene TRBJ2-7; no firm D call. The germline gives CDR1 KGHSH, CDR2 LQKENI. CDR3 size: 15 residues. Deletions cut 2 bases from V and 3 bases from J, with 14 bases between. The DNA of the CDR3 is TGTGCCAGCTCACCAAGATCGGCCGGGCACTACGAGCAGTACGTC. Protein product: CASSPRSAGHYEQYV.

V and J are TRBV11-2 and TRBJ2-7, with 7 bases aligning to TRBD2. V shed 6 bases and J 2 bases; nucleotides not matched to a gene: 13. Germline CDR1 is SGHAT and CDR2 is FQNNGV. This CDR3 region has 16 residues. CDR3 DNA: TGTGCCAGCAGGATCGCAGGAATGGGGACTACCTACGAGCAGTACTTC. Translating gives CASRIAGMGTTYEQYF.

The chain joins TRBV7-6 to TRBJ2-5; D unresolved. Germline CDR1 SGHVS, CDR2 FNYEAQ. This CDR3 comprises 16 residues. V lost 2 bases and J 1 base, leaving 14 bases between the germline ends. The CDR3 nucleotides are TGTGCCAGCAGCTTAAGTTCGTCCAGGAGCCAAGAGACCCAGTACTTC. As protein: CASSLSSSRSQETQYF.

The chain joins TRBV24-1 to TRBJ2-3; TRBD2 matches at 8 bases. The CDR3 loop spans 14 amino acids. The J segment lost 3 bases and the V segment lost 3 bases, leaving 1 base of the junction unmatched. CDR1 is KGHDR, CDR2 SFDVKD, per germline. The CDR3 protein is CATSDPGGTDTQYF. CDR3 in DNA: TGTGCCACCAGTGATCCGGGGGGGACAGATACGCAGTATTTT.

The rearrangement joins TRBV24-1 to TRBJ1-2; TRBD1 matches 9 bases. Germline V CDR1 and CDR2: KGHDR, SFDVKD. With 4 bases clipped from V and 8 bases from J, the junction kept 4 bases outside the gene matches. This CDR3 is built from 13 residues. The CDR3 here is CATSDNRGHGYTF. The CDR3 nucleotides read TGTGCCACCAGTGACAACAGGGGGCACGGCTACACCTTC.

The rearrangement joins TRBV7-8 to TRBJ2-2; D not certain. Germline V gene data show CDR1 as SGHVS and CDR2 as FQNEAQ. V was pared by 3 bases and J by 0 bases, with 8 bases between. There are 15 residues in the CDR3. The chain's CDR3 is CASSLVSANTGELFF. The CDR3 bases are TGTGCCAGCAGCTTGGTATCAGCGAACACCGGGGAGCTGTTTTTT. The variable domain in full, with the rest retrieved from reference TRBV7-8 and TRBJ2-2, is GAGVSQSPRYKVAKRGQDVALRCDPISGHVSLFWYQQALGQGPEFLTYFQNEAQLDKSGLPSDRFFAERPEGSVSTLKIQRTQQEDSAVYLCASSLVSANTGELFFGEGSRLTVL.

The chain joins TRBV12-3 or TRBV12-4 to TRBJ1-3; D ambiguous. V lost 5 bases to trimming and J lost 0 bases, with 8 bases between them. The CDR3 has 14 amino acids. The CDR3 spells CASSPESSGNTIYF. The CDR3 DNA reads TGTGCCAGCAGTCCGGAGAGCTCTGGAAACACCATATATTTT.

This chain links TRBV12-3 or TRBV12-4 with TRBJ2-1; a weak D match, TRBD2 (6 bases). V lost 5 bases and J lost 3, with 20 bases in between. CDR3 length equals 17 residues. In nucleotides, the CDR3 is TGTGCCAGCAGTCCCGAGCTTGGTGGGGGGAACTACAATGAGCAGTTCTTC. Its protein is CASSPELGGGNYNEQFF.

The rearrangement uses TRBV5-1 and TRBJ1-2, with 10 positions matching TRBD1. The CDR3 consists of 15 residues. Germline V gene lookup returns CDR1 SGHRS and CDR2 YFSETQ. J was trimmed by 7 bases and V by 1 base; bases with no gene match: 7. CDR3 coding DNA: TGCGCCAGCAGCTTGACCGGGGACAGGGGAGGTGGCTACACCTTC. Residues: CASSLTGDRGGGYTF.

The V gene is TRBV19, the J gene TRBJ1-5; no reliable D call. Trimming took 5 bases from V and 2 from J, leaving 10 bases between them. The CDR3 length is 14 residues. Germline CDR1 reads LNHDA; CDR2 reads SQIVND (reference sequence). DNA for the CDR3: TGTGCCAGTAGTTATGCGGGCCGCAATCAGCCCCAGCATTTT. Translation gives CASSYAGRNQPQHF.